This entry lists 11 T cell receptor beta chains sequenced from one sample in a study of T cells in Graves' hyperthyroidism and ophthalmopathy. Authors of the study amplified TCR beta CDR3 regions from RNA transcripts. A set of HTBI primers served as the primers for a first-round RT-PCR of the TCR CDR3. TCRdb fed the multiplex PCR reads into MiXCR, producing one record per CDR3 protein. The profile shows some 400,000 distinct CDR3 sequences, roughly 13% of them singletons. Sample: blood. Receptor source: a man aged 25 to 40 with Graves' hyperthyroidism that later progressed to Graves' ophthalmopathy.

The chain has TRBV20-1 and TRBJ2-3, with unresolved D. Germline CDR1 reads DFQATT; CDR2 reads SNEGSKA (reference sequence). The CDR3 is made up of 17 amino acids. V was shortened by 4 bases and J by 0 bases, with 20 bases between the two germline ends. The CDR3 protein is CSATPPRVQPSTDTQYF. CDR3 DNA sequence: TGCAGTGCTACCCCTCCAAGAGTCCAACCGAGCACAGATACGCAGTATTTT.

In its sample, this clonotype was seen a few times. The rearrangement links TRBV9 to TRBJ2-3; D possibly corresponds to TRBD2 (6 bases). CDR1 SGDLS and CDR2 YYNGEE come from the germline V gene. Trimming removed 4 bases at V and 1 base at J, with 16 bases between. This CDR3 region has 16 residues. The DNA for the CDR3 is TGTGCCAGCAGCCCAATGGGGTGGGGGGGCACAGATACGCAGTATTTT. It is translated as CASSPMGWGGTDTQYF.

Worth noting for this clonotype: A much more abundant neighbour one base away suggests this may be a read error. The rearrangement links TRBV30 to TRBJ2-3; D is unresolved. The germline gives CDR1 GTSNPN, CDR2 SVGIG (reference sequence). Trimming shortened V by 2 bases and J by 4 bases, and 4 bases separated the two germline ends. This CDR3 region has 11 residues. The CDR3 coding sequence is TGTGCCTGGAGTTTGGCAGATACGCAGTATTTT. The encoded protein is CAWSLADTQYF.

This clonotype was counted ten times or more. The chain links TRBV6-6 to TRBJ2-7; 7 bases fit TRBD2. V lost 2 bases, J lost 5 bases, and 3 bases stayed unmatched. Germline loops: CDR1 MNHNY, CDR2 SVGAGI (reference sequence). The CDR3 has 13 amino acids. The CDR3 spells CASSYRLADEQYF. In nucleotides, the CDR3 is TGTGCCAGCAGTTACCGACTAGCCGACGAGCAGTACTTC.

This chain uses TRBV5-1 with TRBJ1-5; TRBD1 agrees at 8 bases. CDR3 length: 15 amino acids. Trimming cost V 2 bases and J 4 bases; bases outside gene matches: 5. The germline gives CDR1 SGHRS, CDR2 YFSETQ. Written as DNA, the CDR3 is TGCGCCAGCAGCTTCGGCCAGGGGGCTAATCAGCCCCAGCATTTT. It encodes CASSFGQGANQPQHF.

This clonotype came up a few times. This chain joins TRBV28 and TRBJ2-7; the D gene is possibly TRBD2 (6 bases). CDR3 size: 15 residues. CDR1 MDHEN and CDR2 SYDVKM come from the germline V gene. The V end was cut by 7 bases, the J end by 0 bases, with 16 bases between. CDR3 DNA: TGTGCCAGCACCCCCACCCCGACTAGCTCCTACGAGCAGTACTTC. It translates to CASTPTPTSSYEQYF.

This clonotype has ten or more counts. The rearrangement joins TRBV11-3 to TRBJ1-1; no definite D call. The germline CDR1 and CDR2 sequences are SGHNT and YENEEA. The V end lost 4 bases, the J end lost 1 base, and 4 bases lay between the germline ends. The CDR3 totals 12 residues. The CDR3 bases are TGTGCCAGCAGCTGGGAGAACACTGAAGCTTTCTTT. Encoded protein: CASSWENTEAFF.

This clonotype was counted a few times. The chain is built from TRBV5-1 and TRBJ2-2; a possible D gene is TRBD1 (5 bases). The V gene's germline CDR1 is SGHRS and CDR2 YFSETQ. The CDR3 consists of 15 residues. Deletions cut 4 bases from V and 5 bases from J, with 15 bases between. DNA of the CDR3: TGCGCCAGCAGCCCCCGTGCAGGGCGGACCGGGGAGCTGTTTTTT. Translated: CASSPRAGRTGELFF.

This clonotype was recorded many times. The rearrangement uses TRBV6-1 and TRBJ2-1, with D uncertain. V shed 6 bases and J shed 1 base, with 10 bases lying between them. CDR1 is MNHNS and CDR2 is SASEGT in the germline V gene. This CDR3 contains 14 residues. This CDR3 reads CASSSDLSYNEQFF. The CDR3 DNA reads TGTGCCAGCAGCTCAGACCTATCCTACAATGAGCAGTTCTTC.

This clonotype appeared many times. The rearrangement uses TRBV20-1 and TRBJ1-6, with a weak D call TRBD1 (5 bases). The CDR3 consists of 16 residues. CDR1 DFQATT and CDR2 SNEGSKA come from the germline V gene (reference sequence). V dropped 0 bases and J dropped 6 bases, with 15 bases sitting between them. For the CDR3, the DNA is TGCAGTGCTAGAGATATTTCAGGGAAGGGTAATTCACCCCTCCACTTT. Its protein is CSARDISGKGNSPLHF.

In this sample, this clonotype turned up many times. The chain recombines TRBV28 with TRBJ2-1, with D possibly being TRBD2 (5 bases). The CDR3 totals 13 residues. Per germline, CDR1 MDHEN and CDR2 SYDVKM. V lost 5 bases to trimming and J lost 5 bases, with 10 bases between them. CDR3 coding DNA: TGTGCCAGCAGTCCCCCCGGGAACAATGAGCAGTTCTTC. This encodes CASSPPGNNEQFF.